The next 15 T cell receptor beta chains were all read from a single sample in a study of shared clonotypes between healthy human individuals. TCRdb's copy holds only in-frame clones and misses some; the assay was immunoSEQ multiplex PCR. The table shows about 2 million clones, with about 95% occurring only once. It was CD45RO-negative cells, positively selected for CCR7, that made up naive CD8 cells, with terminally differentiated effector memory CD45RA+ cells excluded. The specimen sequenced was naive CD8+ T cells sorted from blood. These receptors all stem from a man aged 18 to 30 in good health.

For this clone: The same CDR3 also results from other DNA sequences found in this sample. This chain links TRBV2 with TRBJ2-7, with no clear D. From germline, CDR1 is SNHLY and CDR2 FYNNEI. This CDR3 is built from 11 residues. The V gene lost 1 base and the J gene lost 5 bases, with 3 bases spanning the gap. The CDR3 nucleotides are TGTGCCAGCAGTGAAGTGGACGAGCAGTACTTC. It codes for CASSEVDEQYF.

The chain combines TRBV5-1 with TRBJ2-7; 8 positions match TRBD1. The length of the CDR3 is 15 residues. The germline V gene encodes CDR1 SGHRS and CDR2 YFSETQ. The ends lost 4 bases at V and 3 bases at J; junction bases unmatched: 9. Here the CDR3 DNA reads TGCGCCAGCAGCGAGGACAGGGTCGGAGGCTACGAGCAGTACTTC. Protein: CASSEDRVGGYEQYF.

V is TRBV6-5 and J is TRBJ1-2; 7 bases are shared with TRBD1. Germline CDR1 is MNHEY and CDR2 is SVGAGI. V trimming: 7 bases; J trimming: 6 bases; junction bases outside the gene matches: 11. The length of the CDR3 is 14 residues. CDR3 region: CASTLTGESDGYTF. For the CDR3, the DNA is TGTGCCAGCACTTTAACAGGGGAATCGGATGGCTACACCTTC.

The chain is built from TRBV6-1 and TRBJ2-5; 7 bases are shared with TRBD2. The CDR3 is 14 residues long. Germline V CDR1 and CDR2: MNHNS, SASEGT. V gave up 7 bases and J gave up 11 bases; unmatched junction bases: 16. CDR3 DNA sequence: TGTGCCAGCAACGCCGATACTGCCCTAGCGGAACAGTACTTC. This gives the protein CASNADTALAEQYF.

The rearrangement joins TRBV5-4 to TRBJ2-5; 7 positions match TRBD2. Germline trimming cut 5 bases from V and 5 bases from J; bases unmatched to any gene: 12. CDR1 and CDR2 (germline): SGHNT, YYREEE (reference sequence). The CDR3 runs to 15 residues. CDR3 region: CASSNLAVLGETQYF. The CDR3 bases are TGTGCCAGCAGTAACCTAGCGGTCCTAGGGGAGACCCAGTACTTC.

The chain links TRBV5-1 to TRBJ1-1, with TRBD1 identical over 7 bases. The J segment lost 4 bases and the V segment lost 4 bases, leaving 7 bases of the junction unmatched. CDR1 and CDR2 from the germline V gene are SGHRS and YFSETQ. The CDR3 runs 14 residues. For the CDR3, the DNA is TGCGCCAGCAGCATCACAGGGGCAGCCACTGAAGCTTTCTTT. It encodes CASSITGAATEAFF.

V usage is TRBV2 and J usage is TRBJ2-5; 9 nucleotides match TRBD2. The germline CDR1 and CDR2 sequences are SNHLY and FYNNEI. This CDR3 has 17 residues. The ends lost 5 bases at V and 5 bases at J; junction bases unmatched: 15. The CDR3 sequence is CASSIKPALAGSETQYF. CDR3 nucleotides: TGTGCCAGCAGTATTAAACCGGCACTAGCGGGTAGTGAGACCCAGTACTTC.

The DNA of the CDR3 is TGCGCCAGCAGCCAGACAGGGGCTGCCTATGGGTATGGCTACACCTTC. It codes for CASSQTGAAYGYGYTF. The chain recombines TRBV4-1 with TRBJ1-2; the match to TRBD1 covers 8 bases. The CDR3 is 16 amino acids. Trimming at V came to 3 bases and at J to 5 bases, leaving 11 bases not matched to a gene. Germline values: CDR1 MGHRA, CDR2 YSYEKL.

The rearrangement uses TRBV28 and TRBJ2-1; D is perhaps TRBD1 (5 bases). Germline V gene sequence: CDR1 MDHEN, CDR2 SYDVKM. V dropped 5 bases and J dropped 8 bases, with 10 bases sitting between them. The CDR3 runs to 12 residues. CDR3 region: CASSQGAYEQFF. CDR3 coding DNA: TGTGCCAGCAGTCAGGGTGCATATGAGCAGTTCTTC.

This chain joins TRBV19 and TRBJ1-5; TRBD1 matches 7 bases. The CDR3 extends over 13 amino acids. V dropped 3 bases and J dropped 7; count of bases not matched to a gene: 3. From germline, CDR1 is LNHDA and CDR2 SQIVND (reference sequence). The CDR3 loop is CASSMGRGQPQHF. CDR3 nucleotide sequence: TGTGCCAGTAGTATGGGCAGGGGGCAGCCCCAGCATTTT.

This clone was counted between two and nine times. The chain employs TRBV30 and TRBJ2-1; D is undetermined. From germline, CDR1 is GTSNPN and CDR2 SVGIG (reference sequence). V was shortened by 2 bases and J by 4 bases, with 9 bases between the two germline ends. There are 13 residues in the CDR3. As DNA, the CDR3 is TGTGCCTGGAGTAGGTCCAGATACAATGAGCAGTTCTTC. It yields the protein CAWSRSRYNEQFF.

The V call is TRBV2, the J call TRBJ2-5, with no clear D. The CDR3 has 11 residues. The germline CDR1 and CDR2 sequences are SNHLY and FYNNEI. The V end was cut by 6 bases, the J end by 5 bases, with 7 bases between. DNA of the CDR3: TGTGCCAGCAGCCAAAGTGAGACCCAGTACTTC. Translation gives CASSQSETQYF.

The V and J genes are TRBV27 and TRBJ2-7, with TRBD1 matching over 7 bases. There are 14 residues in the CDR3. V shed 6 bases, J shed 1 base, and the junction held 6 bases outside the gene matches. CDR1 and CDR2 from the germline V gene are MNHEY and SMNVEV (reference sequence). The CDR3 region is CASRTGTESYEQYF. CDR3 sequence (DNA): TGTGCCAGCAGGACCGGGACAGAATCCTACGAGCAGTACTTC.

The V and J genes are TRBV25-1 and TRBJ1-6; 8 bases match TRBD1. The CDR3 runs 15 residues. V was pared by 3 bases and J by 9 bases, with 7 bases of the junction left unmatched. Per the germline V gene, CDR1 is MGHDK and CDR2 is SYGVNS. CDR3 bases: TGTGCCAGCAGTGACACAGGGGGAGGCCTTTCACCCCTCCACTTT. This gives the protein CASSDTGGGLSPLHF.

The rearrangement joins TRBV7-9 to TRBJ2-7, with D tentatively TRBD1 (6 bases). The CDR3 runs to 19 residues. Trimming stripped 6 bases from V and 0 bases from J, with 27 bases between. Per the germline V gene, CDR1 is SEHNR and CDR2 is FQNEAQ (reference sequence). CDR3 sequence: CASSSAGVSFVLSSYEQYF. The CDR3 region has the DNA TGTGCCAGCAGTTCAGCAGGGGTTAGCTTCGTTCTTTCCTCCTACGAGCAGTACTTC.